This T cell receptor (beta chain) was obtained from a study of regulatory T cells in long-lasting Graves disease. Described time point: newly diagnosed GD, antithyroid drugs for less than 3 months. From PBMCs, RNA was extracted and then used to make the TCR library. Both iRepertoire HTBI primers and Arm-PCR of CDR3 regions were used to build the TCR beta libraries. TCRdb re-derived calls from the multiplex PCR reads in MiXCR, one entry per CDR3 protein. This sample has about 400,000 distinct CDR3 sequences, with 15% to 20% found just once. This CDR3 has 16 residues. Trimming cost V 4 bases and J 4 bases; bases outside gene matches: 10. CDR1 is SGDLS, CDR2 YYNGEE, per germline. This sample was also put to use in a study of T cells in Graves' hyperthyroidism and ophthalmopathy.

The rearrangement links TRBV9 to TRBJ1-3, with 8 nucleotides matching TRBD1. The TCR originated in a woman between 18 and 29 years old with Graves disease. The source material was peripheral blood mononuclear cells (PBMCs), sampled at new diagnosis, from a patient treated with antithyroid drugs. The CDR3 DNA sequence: TGTGCCAGCAGCACCGACAGGGGAGCAGGGGGAAACACCATATATTTT. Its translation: CASSTDRGAGGNTIYF.